The sequence of this TCR beta chain was determined in a study of shared clonotypes between healthy human individuals (TCRdb year 2020). A note on the overall study: The cohort included three men and a couple of women between 18 and 49 years of age. Leukapheresis yielded between about 0.85 and 10 billion PBMCs per donor. For each donor, CD4 naive and CD4 memory were each given three plates, CD8 naive was given two plates, and CD8 memory was given one plate. Blood TCR repertoires of five healthy adults were deeply sequenced to estimate repertoire size and the extent of clonotype sharing between individuals. To increase sequencing depth and limit assay-specific biases, TCR repertoire library preparation and sequencing were carried out by different laboratories using diverse techniques. What the authors observed across the whole study: Even with the large sequencing depth, rarefaction of the sorted-subset datasets indicated that sequencing was incomplete. Compared with non-shared clonotypes, the clonotypes found in all four sorted-subset donors had higher generation probabilities. Because the study included only a small number of donors, the genetic and exposure-history diversity represented was limited. Only blood was sampled, and tissue TCR repertoires likely differ from those in blood. Based on pairwise subsampling, the degree of clonotype sharing among donors was expected to be affected by sequencing depth. Estimated clonotype richness was generally larger for naive than for memory subsets. Across a handful of donors, roughly 5% of naive CD4, roughly 3.8% of naive CD8, roughly 2.2% of memory CD4, and 0.4% of memory CD8 clonotypes were shared.

The donors were healthy, HIV-negative adults who had no recently reported acute infections or vaccinations. Only Caucasian adults living in Nashville, Tennessee, USA were represented among the donors. CD4+ T cells were enriched through magnetic negative selection, after which naive cells were positively selected on CD45RA and the remaining negative fraction served as the memory subset. Blood was collected by leukapheresis, and PBMCs were isolated by Ficoll-Histopaque density gradient centrifugation and then cryopreserved in liquid nitrogen vapor phase. Purity and quantity of every magnetically sorted T cell population were checked by analytical flow cytometry. Genomic DNA was isolated from each sorted fraction and quantified by UV absorbance on a Nanodrop 2000c. Using the deep immunoSEQ assay, TCR CDR3 regions were amplified from genomic DNA by multiplex PCR. For each cell subset, the extracted genomic DNA was distributed evenly across all wells of several immunoSEQ 96-well plates, and each plate served as one replicate. For sorted subsets, each replicate PCR was loaded with about 0.2 ug genomic DNA, equivalent to about 33,000 T cell genomes. Purified libraries were quantified with a Qubit 3.0 fluorometer, sized on a Bioanalyzer 2100, and re-quantified with the KAPA Library Quantification kit. Each immunoSEQ 96-well plate was sequenced on its own single-read 150-cycle Illumina NextSeq 550 flow cell. In the authors' own workflow: Because the immunoSEQ output held only junctional sequences and lacked quality scores, the filtering could not match the filtering applied to full-length reads. To assign V/J genes and CDR3, sequences were annotated using PyIR, a Python wrapper for IgBLAST v1.9, with IMGT germline references. Any read was removed if the V/J assignment was weak (E-value above 1e-6), the CDR3 was missing, or the read contained stop codons, out-of-frame junctions, or ambiguous translated residues. V3J clonotypes were defined as sequences sharing an identical inferred V gene, J gene, and CDR3 amino acid sequence. To compute the percentage overlap between repertoires, the number of shared unique clonotypes was divided by the size of the smaller repertoire. Richness of each repertoire was evaluated using RTK rarefaction, the Chao1 estimator, and Recon v2.1 estimates of unobserved clonotypes. For all TCRbeta clonotypes obtained by the gDNA method from several donors, generation probabilities were computed with OLGA. TCRdb mirrors the immuneACCESS table, restricted to in-frame sequences. Some clones are absent from its copies; in checked studies, under half trace to an unresolved V gene, and the reason for the others is unknown. V, J and clone size reflect that table, while D and trimming were determined from the DNA. Present in this sample are about 1.5 million clones, approximately 98% of which were seen just once. 0.45% of the sample is held by the ten biggest clonotypes.

The CDR3 has 15 amino acids, counting the end cysteine and phenylalanine. Only the CDR3 region is kept as DNA, spanning 45 bases read in frame from base 1. Trimming takes 0 bases from V and 7 bases from J, and the germline ends sit 14 bases apart. From the germline V gene, CDR1 is SGDLS and CDR2 is YYNGEE. Points on this clone: It lacks a known antigen. There are no base qualities to consult, and no much larger clone falls within one base.

This chain joins TRBV9 to TRBJ2-4, with the D gene not confidently named. This receptor was taken from a man aged 25-45 years in good health. Input material: naive CD4+ T cells sorted from blood. The sample's cell subset or site label is to be understood as: CD45RA+ positively selected. The DNA sequence is as follows: TGTGCCAGCAGCGTAGGGGGTCGCACGACGAACATTCAGTACTTC. Translated, this is CASSVGGRTTNIQYF. With all but the CDR3 taken from the reference TRBV9 and TRBJ2-4 genes, the full variable domain is: DSGVTQTPKHLITATGQRVTLRCSPRSGDLSVYWYQQSLDQGLQFLIQYYNGEERAKGNILERFSAQQFPDLHSELNLSSLELGDSALYFCASSVGGRTTNIQYFGAGTRLSVL.